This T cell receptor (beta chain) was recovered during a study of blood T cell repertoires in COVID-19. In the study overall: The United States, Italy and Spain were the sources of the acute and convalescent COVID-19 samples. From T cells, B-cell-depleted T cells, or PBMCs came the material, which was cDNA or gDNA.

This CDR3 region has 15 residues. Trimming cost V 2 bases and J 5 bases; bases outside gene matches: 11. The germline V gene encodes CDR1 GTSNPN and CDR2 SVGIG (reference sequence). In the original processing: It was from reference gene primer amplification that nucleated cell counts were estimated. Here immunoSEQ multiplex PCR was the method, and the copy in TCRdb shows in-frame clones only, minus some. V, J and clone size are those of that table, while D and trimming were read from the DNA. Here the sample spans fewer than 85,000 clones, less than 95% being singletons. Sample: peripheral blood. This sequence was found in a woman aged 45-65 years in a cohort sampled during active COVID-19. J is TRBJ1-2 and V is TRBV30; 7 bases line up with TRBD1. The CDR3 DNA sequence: TGTGCCTGGAGTCCGACCGACAGGGTAGGGTATGGCTACACCTTC. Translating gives CAWSPTDRVGYGYTF.